This note documents a single TCR beta chain sequence. Its antigen is not known. The V gene's germline CDR1 is WSHSY and CDR2 SAAADI. V shed 0 bases and J shed 6 bases, with 15 bases lying between them. The CDR3 length is 16 residues. The data originate from a study of T cell clonotyping in hematopoietic cell transplantation. As for the study in general: Recipients' pretransplant samples followed cytoreduction. Study-wide results and limits: After transplant, recipient diversity fell while pathologically expanded clonotypes grew through day 180. Cells were unsorted, so CD4 and CD8 contributions were not separated. Higher Inverse Simpson Index values in graft donor and pretransplant recipient predicted broader posttransplant TCR diversity.

Specified time point: recipient sample about 28 days before transplant, after cytoreduction. Generated by immunoSEQ multiplex PCR, the TCRdb table keeps only in-frame clones and is missing some. The sample lists tens of thousands of clones, 80% to 85% occurring once. The chain is built from TRBV10-2 and TRBJ1-5; the D is unclear. The clonotype was recovered from a man in his sixties with myelodysplastic syndrome. Some clones in this sample may be carry-over from other donors' samples. The sequencing used peripheral blood mononuclear cells, collected before stem cell transplant. The CDR3 region is CASSESKGMGAQPQHF. The CDR3 DNA is TGCGCCAGCAGTGAGTCAAAGGGAATGGGTGCTCAGCCCCAGCATTTT.